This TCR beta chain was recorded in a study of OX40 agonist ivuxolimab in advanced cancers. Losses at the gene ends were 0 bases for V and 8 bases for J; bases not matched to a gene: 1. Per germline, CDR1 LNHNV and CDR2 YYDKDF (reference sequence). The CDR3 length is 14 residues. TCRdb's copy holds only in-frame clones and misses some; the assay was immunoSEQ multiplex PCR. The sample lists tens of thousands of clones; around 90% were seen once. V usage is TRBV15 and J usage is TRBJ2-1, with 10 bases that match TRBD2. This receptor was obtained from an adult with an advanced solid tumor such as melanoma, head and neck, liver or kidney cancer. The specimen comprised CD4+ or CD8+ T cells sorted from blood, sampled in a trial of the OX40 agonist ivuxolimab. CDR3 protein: CATSRDLAGDEQFF. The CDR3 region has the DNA TGTGCCACCAGCAGAGATCTAGCGGGAGATGAGCAGTTCTTC.